The 16 T cell receptor beta chains below come from one sample, sequenced in a study of PD-L1 blockade in urothelial cancer. TCRdb's table, derived via immunoSEQ multiplex PCR, lists solely in-frame clones and lacks some. This sample carries around 100,000 clones, about nine tenths of them seen once, and the ten largest clones take roughly 2%. The time point here: pretreatment peripheral blood. The sequenced sample was PBMCs, obtained around atezolizumab (anti-PD-L1) treatment. The receptors derive from a man aged 55 to 69 with urothelial cancer.

The CDR3 spells CASSQSGQGLVTDTQYF. In DNA, the CDR3 is TGCGCCAGCAGCCAGTCCGGACAGGGGTTGGTAACAGATACGCAGTATTTT. The chain uses TRBV4-1 and TRBJ2-3; TRBD1 aligns across 9 bases. This CDR3 has 17 residues. The germline V gene encodes CDR1 MGHRA and CDR2 YSYEKL. J lost 3 bases, V lost 3 bases, and 10 bases had no gene match.

The genes are TRBV28 and TRBJ2-7; 11 bases align to TRBD2. Germline loops: CDR1 MDHEN, CDR2 SYDVKM. With 6 bases clipped from V and 1 base from J, the junction kept 5 bases outside the gene matches. This CDR3 spans 15 amino acids. The CDR3 sequence: CASSIPSGRSYEQYF. CDR3 coding DNA: TGTGCCAGCAGCATTCCTAGCGGGAGGTCCTACGAGCAGTACTTC.

The V and J genes are TRBV21-1 and TRBJ2-7; TRBD1 reflects the table's D call only, with no check against the DNA. TRBV21-1 is shown as a pseudogene. The CDR3 is 19 amino acids. CDR3 loop: CASSTPQDRTTFEAYEQYF. CDR3 nucleotide sequence: TGTGCCAGCAGCACCCCGCAGGACAGGACAACCTTTGAAGCCTACGAGCAGTACTTC.

The chain joins TRBV15 to TRBJ2-2; the match to TRBD2 covers 16 bases. The CDR3 is 17 residues long. Unmatched junction bases numbered 6, after V lost 4 bases and J lost 7 bases. Germline-derived CDR1 and CDR2 are LNHNV and YYDKDF (reference sequence). The CDR3 region is CATSKGLAGGLGGELFF. The CDR3 DNA reads TGTGCCACCAGCAAGGGACTAGCGGGGGGGCTAGGCGGGGAGCTGTTTTTT.

This sequence joins TRBV28 and TRBJ1-4; no definite D call. CDR1 is MDHEN, CDR2 SYDVKM, per germline. V was pared by 0 bases and J by 4 bases, with 9 bases between. There are 15 residues in the CDR3. The chain's CDR3 is CASSLWAANNEKLFF. The CDR3, as DNA: TGTGCCAGCAGTTTATGGGCGGCAAATAATGAAAAACTGTTTTTT.

This clone was detected only once. The chain combines TRBV4-1 with TRBJ1-2; 12 bases agree with TRBD1. Unmatched junction bases numbered 4, after V lost 4 bases and J lost 7 bases. The germline V gene encodes CDR1 MGHRA and CDR2 YSYEKL. This CDR3 has 14 amino acids. DNA for the CDR3: TGCGCCAGCAGCCGGGACAGGGGGCAAGGTGGCTACACCTTC. It is translated as CASSRDRGQGGYTF.

The chain is built from TRBV11-2 and TRBJ2-7; maybe TRBD2 (6 bases). V lost 5 bases and J 0 bases, leaving 8 bases between the germline ends. The V gene's germline CDR1 is SGHAT and CDR2 FQNNGV. The CDR3 contains 13 residues. CDR3 residues: CASSRGISYEQYF. The CDR3 region has the DNA TGTGCCAGCAGCCGGGGGATCTCCTACGAGCAGTACTTC. Full variable domain (outside the CDR3, taken from reference TRBV11-2 and TRBJ2-7): EAGVAQSPRYKIIEKRQSVAFWCNPISGHATLYWYQQILGQGPKLLIQFQNNGVVDDSQLPKDRFSAERLKGVDSTLKIQPAKLEDSAVYLCASSRGISYEQYFGPGTRLTVT.

The sample holds a few counts of this clone. The chain employs TRBV28 and TRBJ1-1, with D unclear. CDR3 length: 15 amino acids. The V gene lost 5 bases and the J gene lost 4 bases, with 17 bases spanning the gap. Germline CDR1 reads MDHEN; CDR2 reads SYDVKM. Here the CDR3 reads CASSLPVNRITEAFF. The CDR3 coding sequence is TGTGCCAGCAGTCTCCCCGTTAACAGAATCACTGAAGCTTTCTTT.

The chain joins TRBV27 to TRBJ2-5, with TRBD2 matching over 13 bases. Germline-derived CDR1 and CDR2 are MNHEY and SMNVEV (reference sequence). The V segment lost 5 bases and the J segment 5 bases; nucleotides outside the gene matches: 8. The length of the CDR3 is 16 residues. The CDR3 nucleotides read TGTGCCAGCAGTCTGGGACTAGCGGGACTTTCGGAGACCCAGTACTTC. This encodes CASSLGLAGLSETQYF.

V and J are TRBV5-4 and TRBJ2-3, with a weak D call TRBD2 (6 bases). This CDR3 is built from 16 residues. Trimming removed 4 bases from V and 0 bases from J, with 15 bases in between. Germline assignment: CDR1 SGHNT and CDR2 YYREEE (reference sequence). For the CDR3, the DNA is TGTGCCAGCAGCACCCTCGTCGGGGGAAGCACAGATACGCAGTATTTT. This translates into CASSTLVGGSTDTQYF. The whole variable domain, remainder taken from reference TRBV5-4 and TRBJ2-3, is ETGVTQSPTHLIKTRGQQVTLRCSSQSGHNTVSWYQQALGQGPQFIFQYYREEENGRGNFPPRFSGLQFPNYSSELNVNALELDDSALYLCASSTLVGGSTDTQYFGPGTRLTVL.

This chain connects TRBV11-3 to TRBJ2-3, with 7 bases fitting TRBD2. V shed 7 bases and J 2 bases; nucleotides not matched to a gene: 9. CDR1 SGHNT and CDR2 YENEEA come from the germline V gene. This CDR3 spans 15 amino acids. CDR3 bases: TGTGCCAGCAACCTGGTGGGGGGGACCACAGATACGCAGTATTTT. Translating gives CASNLVGGTTDTQYF.

The chain has TRBV11-2 and TRBJ2-7, with D possibly matching TRBD2 (5 bases). Germline V gene data show CDR1 as SGHAT and CDR2 as FQNNGV. V was trimmed by 5 bases and J by 5 bases, leaving 25 bases between them. The CDR3 is 17 residues long. The CDR3 nucleotides read TGTGCCAGCAGCCTGTGGGGAGAAAGGACTTTTCCCGACGAGCAGTACTTC. It translates to CASSLWGERTFPDEQYF.

For the CDR3, the DNA is TGTGCCAGCAGCTTACCCGGGGGGGCCGGAGATACGCAGTATTTT. Its translation is CASSLPGGAGDTQYF. The chain couples TRBV7-9 to TRBJ2-3; 8 bases agree with TRBD2. The CDR3 totals 15 residues. Germline CDR1 SEHNR, CDR2 FQNEAQ (reference sequence). The V and J ends lost 2 bases and 5 bases, in that order; junction bases with no gene match: 6.

For the CDR3, the DNA is TGTGCCAGCAGAATTGTTGGGGACAGGGAGTTCGGAGAGCAGTACTTC. The encoded protein is CASRIVGDREFGEQYF. V and J are TRBV27 and TRBJ2-7; 9 bases are a match to TRBD1. The junction had 16 bases not matched to a gene; V was cut back by 6 bases and J by 7 bases. There are 16 residues in the CDR3. Per germline, CDR1 MNHEY and CDR2 SMNVEV (reference sequence).

This clone is a singleton in its sample. The CDR3 bases are TGTGCCAGTAGTATAGATATGGCGGGAACCGGGGAGCTGTTTTTT. This gives the protein CASSIDMAGTGELFF. This chain uses TRBV19 with TRBJ2-2, with D perhaps TRBD2 (6 bases). The germline V and J ends were trimmed by 0 bases and 5 bases, with 10 bases remaining between them. CDR3 length: 15 residues. Looked up from germline, CDR1 is LNHDA and CDR2 is SQIVND (reference sequence).

V gene TRBV5-1 combines with J gene TRBJ1-2; 9 bases are shared with TRBD1. J was trimmed by 8 bases and V by 0 bases; bases with no gene match: 5. The CDR3 sequence is 14 residues long. The germline gives CDR1 SGHRS, CDR2 YFSETQ. The CDR3 protein is CASSLEQGASGYTF. CDR3 in DNA: TGCGCCAGCAGCTTGGAACAGGGGGCGAGCGGCTACACCTTC.